The table lists the clone carrying this T cell receptor beta chain with a count of one. This sample is part of a study of cytomegalovirus exposure and HLA in healthy donors. The study ran its PCR with 60 Vbeta and 13 Jbeta primers. Sequencing was performed with immunoSEQ multiplex PCR; in TCRdb, only in-frame clones are kept and a portion is missing. The sample consists of under 200,000 clones, approximately 79% of them appearing once. The ends were cut back, 3 bases at V and 4 bases at J, with 12 bases in the middle. This CDR3 is built from 14 residues. The germline V gene encodes CDR1 MNHEY and CDR2 SMNVEV (reference sequence).

The specimen sequenced was PBMCs. The sequence derives from a man aged 40-50 years in good health and CMV-seronegative. The V and J genes are TRBV27 and TRBJ1-1; no clear D. This chain's CDR3 is CASSLTVPGTEAFF. The DNA of the CDR3 is TGTGCCAGCAGTTTGACGGTCCCGGGCACTGAAGCTTTCTTT.